These 4 T cell receptor beta chains were all obtained from the same sample, sequenced in a study of blood T cell repertoires in COVID-19. Data came from immunoSEQ multiplex PCR; TCRdb stores just in-frame clones and leaves some out. The sample shows some 670,000 clones, approximately 90% of them seen only once. Sequenced input: peripheral blood. The receptors shown here come from a woman between 18 and 29 years old with acute or convalescent COVID-19.

The chain is built from TRBV5-5 and TRBJ1-2, with D hard to call. The CDR3 totals 14 residues. The ends were cut back, 4 bases at V and 5 bases at J, with 15 bases in the middle. Germline V lookup: CDR1 SGHKS, CDR2 YYEKEE (reference sequence). The CDR3 DNA sequence: TGTGCCAGCAGCCCCGGTAGTGCTATGTATGGCTACACCTTC. It is translated as CASSPGSAMYGYTF. Full variable domain (rest looked up from reference TRBV5-5 and TRBJ1-2): DAGVTQSPTHLIKTRGQQVTLRCSPISGHKSVSWYQQVLGQGPQFIFQYYEKEERGRGNFPDRFSARQFPNYSSELNVNALLLGDSALYLCASSPGSAMYGYTFGSGTRLTVV.

This chain uses TRBV10-3 with TRBJ1-2, with TRBD1 identical over 7 bases. V lost 0 bases and J lost 8; bases outside the gene matches: 9. The CDR3 totals 15 residues. Looked up from germline, CDR1 is ENHRY and CDR2 is SYGVKD. The CDR3 here is CAISESNFDRDGYTF. CDR3 bases: TGTGCCATCAGTGAGTCCAACTTCGACAGGGACGGCTACACCTTC.

The V call is TRBV5-5, the J call TRBJ1-2; 8 bases align to TRBD1. The CDR3 has 13 residues. Germline CDR1 is SGHKS and CDR2 is YYEKEE (reference sequence). The V and J ends lost 4 bases and 4 bases, in that order; junction bases with no gene match: 3. The CDR3 DNA follows: TGTGCCAGCAGCATGGACAGGGCCTATGGCTACACCTTC. Translating it yields CASSMDRAYGYTF.

The V and J genes are TRBV6-5 and TRBJ1-5, with a tentative D call TRBD1 (6 bases). CDR3 length equals 11 residues. V was trimmed by 6 bases and J by 7 bases, leaving 7 bases between them. The germline CDR1 and CDR2 sequences are MNHEY and SVGAGI. The CDR3 nucleotides are TGTGCCAGCAGCAGGGGCCAGCCCCAGCATTTT. Protein: CASSRGQPQHF.